The TCR beta chain described here comes from a study of blood T cell repertoires in COVID-19 (TCRdb year 2020). Broadly, across the study: Samples covering the acute and convalescent phases of COVID-19 were provided by collaborators in the United States, Italy and Spain. The material from the prospective study consisted of cDNA or gDNA derived from T cells, B-cell-depleted T cells, or PBMCs. The dataset comprised deeply sampled blood TCRbeta repertoires from subjects exposed to, actively infected with, or recovered from COVID-19. The repertoires were released in a freely available public database intended as a resource for research on the immune response to SARS-CoV-2. The samples were drawn from two sources: the first 160 participants of the ongoing ImmuneRACE study, and about 1,300 subjects contributed by 6 global collaborators. The sample metadata nearly always contained a de-identified subject ID, COVID-19 status, age in years and sex. Where HLA class I and class II types were available, the types were taken from metadata supplied by the sample provider, not from assay-based typing.

TCRbeta CDR3 regions were amplified from genomic DNA by means of the immunoSEQ Assay, a bias-controlled multiplex PCR. The source study handled its data this way. The number of nucleated cells in each sample was estimated from the amplification of reference gene primers within the assay. To quantify the absolute abundance of each unique TCRbeta CDR3 rearrangement, sequence reads were collapsed and filtered. For each sample, productive Simpson clonality was calculated as the square root of Simpson's diversity index over productive rearrangements. TCRdb took over this immuneACCESS table, retaining in-frame rearrangements with V and J assigned. Such tables are incomplete; in checked studies, under half of the missing clones stem from an unresolved V gene, and the remainder is unexplained. V, J and clone size were drawn from that table, and D and trimming were deduced from the DNA. In all, the sample holds more than 250,000 clones, and around 88% of those were seen once. Together, the top ten hold about 1.6% of the sample.

A word on this clone: Its antigen is unknown. No clone much larger than this one lies a single base away; base qualities are absent.

Whole blood was collected in K2EDTA tubes by collaborating institutions according to the institutions' own protocols. For TCRbeta analysis, collaborator samples were shipped as frozen whole blood, as isolated PBMCs, or as DNA extracted from either sample type. Broad study findings and their caveats: The amount of clinical and demographic metadata varied by source and participant and was provided uncurated.

From the cysteine up to the phenylalanine, the CDR3 has a length of 14 residues. Only the CDR3 DNA is retained, 42 bases long and in frame from the first base. For this chain, trimming is 5 bases at the V end and 2 bases at the J end, and the number of junction bases without a gene match is 3. Reading the germline V gene (reference sequence) gives CDR1 LNHDA and CDR2 SQIVND. The sample comprised peripheral blood. This chain joins TRBV19 to TRBJ1-5; 7 bases in between match TRBD1. This TCR was sampled from a woman aged 50 to 60 with acute or convalescent COVID-19. CDR3 loop: CASSSTGRNQPQHF. The sequenced DNA is TGTGCCAGTAGTTCGACAGGGCGCAATCAGCCCCAGCATTTT.